This is a list of T cell receptor beta chains from one sample in a study of CD8 T cells in ankylosing spondylitis. TCRdb used MiXCR to reprocess the 5' RACE reads, holding one entry per CDR3 protein. This repertoire shows 200,000 to 250,000 distinct CDR3 sequences, roughly a tenth found once; its top ten account for about a fifth. What was sequenced was blood, either unsorted or a sorted T cell fraction (not recorded which). The receptors were sampled from a male donor with ankylosing spondylitis or in good health (not recorded which). CDR3s include the opening cysteine and the closing phenylalanine or tryptophan. Each record gives: clone size, D gene, V gene, J gene, CDR3 protein, CDR3 DNA. A D gene is named only where the DNA matches it firmly. A row's size may be missing; if present it is once, few, many or a size class.

size: many; D: TRBD2; V: TRBV11-1; J: TRBJ2-1; CDR3: CASSFQTTSGPYNEQFF; DNA: TGTGCCAGCAGCTTCCAAACGACTAGCGGGCCGTACAATGAGCAGTTCTTC
size: many; D: -; V: TRBV20-1; J: TRBJ2-7; CDR3: CSAGGGAPSYEQYF; DNA: TGCAGTGCAGGGGGGGGTGCCCCATCCTACGAGCAGTACTTC
size: many; D: TRBD1; V: TRBV24-1; J: TRBJ2-3; CDR3: CATSDRTGADTQYF; DNA: TGTGCCACCAGTGATCGGACAGGGGCAGATACGCAGTATTTT
size: -; D: TRBD1; V: TRBV27; J: TRBJ2-5; CDR3: CASSPQDRGEETQYF; DNA: TGTGCCAGCAGTCCCCAGGACAGGGGCGAAGAGACCCAGTACTTC
size: -; D: -; V: TRBV5-1; J: TRBJ1-6; CDR3: CASSLEQARNSPLHF; DNA: TGCGCCAGCAGCTTGGAGCAGGCTAGGAATTCACCCCTCCACTTT
size: many; D: -; V: TRBV11-1; J: TRBJ2-4; CDR3: CASSLADSQATDIQYF; DNA: TGTGCCAGCAGCTTAGCAGACTCCCAAGCCACCGACATTCAGTACTTC
size: -; D: TRBD1; V: TRBV20-1; J: TRBJ2-5; CDR3: CSAGTGLLVTQYF; DNA: TGCAGTGCTGGGACAGGACTGCTCGTCACCCAGTACTTC
size: -; D: -; V: TRBV3-1; J: TRBJ2-5; CDR3: CASSQRLGTVYF; DNA: TGTGCCAGCAGCCAAAGGCTGGGGACCGTATACTTC
size: many; D: TRBD1; V: TRBV20-1; J: TRBJ2-7; CDR3: CSASAPGQSYEQYF; DNA: TGCAGTGCTAGTGCTCCGGGACAGTCCTACGAGCAGTACTTC
size: few; D: -; V: TRBV7-2; J: TRBJ2-1; CDR3: CASSLAAGYNEQFF; DNA: TGTGCCAGCAGCTTAGCGGCCGGCTACAATGAGCAGTTCTTC
size: many; D: -; V: TRBV5-6; J: TRBJ1-2; CDR3: CASSLPQLGYTF; DNA: TGTGCCAGCAGCCTCCCTCAATTAGGCTACACCTTC
size: many; D: -; V: TRBV3-1; J: TRBJ1-5; CDR3: CASSQTVSNQPQHF; DNA: TGTGCCAGCAGCCAGACAGTTAGCAATCAGCCCCAGCATTTT
size: few; D: -; V: TRBV14; J: TRBJ2-1; CDR3: CASQSGGLSSYNEQFF; DNA: TGTGCCAGCCAATCCGGGGGTCTGAGCTCCTACAATGAGCAGTTCTTC
size: -; D: -; V: TRBV5-1; J: TRBJ1-6; CDR3: CASSLDLAGSSYNSPLLF; DNA: TGCGCCAGCAGCTTGGATCTAGCGGGATCCTCCTATAATTCACCCCTCCTCTTT
size: -; D: -; V: TRBV27; J: TRBJ2-5; CDR3: CASSLVASVKGLQYF; DNA: TGTGCCAGCAGTTTAGTAGCAAGTGTCAAGGGACTTCAGTACTTC
size: many; D: TRBD1; V: TRBV20-1; J: TRBJ2-3; CDR3: CSATLDRGYSSTDTQYF; DNA: TGCAGTGCTACCCTGGACAGGGGGTATTCTAGCACAGATACGCAGTATTTT
size: many; D: TRBD2; V: TRBV6-2/TRBV6-3; J: TRBJ2-5; CDR3: CASSYAGLAGGQETQYF; DNA: TGTGCCAGCAGTTACGCGGGACTAGCGGGGGGGCAAGAGACCCAGTACTTC